Detailed here is one T cell receptor beta chain. This sample was taken from a study of blood T cells in healthy people across ages. V lost 1 base and J lost 6, with 4 bases in between. The CDR3 spans 12 residues. Germline values: CDR1 MGHDK, CDR2 SYGVNS. It was with a sample-barcoded 5' primer and a J-beta primer mix that a second PCR of roughly 7 to 12 cycles was run. TCRdb called the 5' RACE reads again in MiXCR, with one record for every CDR3 protein. The sample shows about 500,000 distinct CDR3 sequences, nearly 25% of them seen only once. The data were also submitted as part of a second study, on T cells of mothers and their children. As reported in that work: A few healthy Caucasian mothers and their six children donated.

Sequencing used blood. The chain couples TRBV25-1 to TRBJ1-5; no reliable D call. The sequence was obtained from a boy aged 5-17 years in good health. The DNA of the CDR3 is TGTGCCAGCAGTGAATCGGGTCAGCCCCAGCATTTT. Translated, it gives CASSESGQPQHF.